Following are 23 T cell receptor beta chains from one sample sequenced in a study of cytomegalovirus exposure and HLA in healthy donors. The assay was immunoSEQ multiplex PCR, and TCRdb's table has in-frame clones only and misses some. The table lists 110,000 or so clones, around 95% of them singletons. The sequenced sample was PBMCs. Receptors were obtained from a young woman in good health and CMV-seronegative.

The V and J genes are TRBV28 and TRBJ1-4; unclear D gene. Germline lookup yields CDR1 MDHEN and CDR2 SYDVKM. V was shortened by 8 bases and J by 8 bases, with 18 bases between the two germline ends. The CDR3 consists of 14 residues. The CDR3 sequence: CASVRRGYGEKLFF. In DNA, the CDR3 is TGTGCCAGCGTTCGGCGGGGATATGGGGAAAAACTGTTTTTT.

This chain connects TRBV29-1 to TRBJ2-7; D gene uncertain. Germline-derived CDR1 and CDR2 are SQVTM and ANQGSEA. Trimming left V 6 bases short and J 1 base short, with 13 bases between. The CDR3 spans 13 residues. The CDR3 DNA sequence: TGCAGCGTCACTTCACTGAGGTCCTACGAGCAGTACTTC. Protein sequence: CSVTSLRSYEQYF.

This clone has a single count. V usage is TRBV6-5 and J usage is TRBJ1-6; D unresolved. This CDR3 spans 16 amino acids. The V and J ends lost 4 bases and 4 bases respectively, with 14 bases between them. Germline V gene sequence: CDR1 MNHEY, CDR2 SVGAGI. CDR3 bases: TGTGCCAGCAGTTCGGCCGGGATGGGGTATAATTCACCCCTCCACTTT. Translating it yields CASSSAGMGYNSPLHF.

J is TRBJ1-4 and V is TRBV28, with a weak D call TRBD1 (5 bases). The CDR3 is 16 amino acids. Looked up from germline, CDR1 is MDHEN and CDR2 is SYDVKM. V lost 8 bases, J lost 2 bases, and 18 bases lay in between. This CDR3 reads CASPSDGGFTNEKLFF. DNA for the CDR3: TGTGCCAGCCCCAGTGACGGGGGTTTCACTAATGAAAAACTGTTTTTT.

This clone appeared once. J is TRBJ2-3 and V is TRBV9; TRBD2 matches 8 bases. CDR1 is SGDLS, CDR2 YYNGEE, per germline. Trimming cost V 3 bases and J 2 bases; bases outside gene matches: 14. The CDR3 loop spans 18 amino acids. CDR3 coding DNA: TGTGCCAGCAGCGGGCGGACCGGGACTAGGCCCATCACAGATACGCAGTATTTT. Protein: CASSGRTGTRPITDTQYF. Full variable domain (outside the CDR3, taken from reference TRBV9 and TRBJ2-3): DSGVTQTPKHLITATGQRVTLRCSPRSGDLSVYWYQQSLDQGLQFLIQYYNGEERAKGNILERFSAQQFPDLHSELNLSSLELGDSALYFCASSGRTGTRPITDTQYFGPGTRLTVL.

This clone was counted a single time. This sequence joins TRBV7-9 and TRBJ1-1; 11 bases are shared with TRBD1. The V and J ends lost 2 bases and 6 bases, in that order; junction bases with no gene match: 5. Germline assignment: CDR1 SEHNR and CDR2 FQNEAQ (reference sequence). The CDR3 spans 15 residues. DNA for the CDR3: TGTGCCAGCAGCTTATTCGGGGGACAGGGGGCTGAAGCTTTCTTT. Amino acids: CASSLFGGQGAEAFF.

The chain couples TRBV27 to TRBJ1-1, with 7 bases identical to TRBD1. The CDR3 consists of 14 residues. V trimming: 4 bases; J trimming: 5 bases; junction bases outside the gene matches: 7. Germline CDR1 and CDR2: MNHEY and SMNVEV (reference sequence). The CDR3: CASSWVAGGTEAFF. DNA of the CDR3: TGTGCCAGCAGTTGGGTTGCAGGGGGTACTGAAGCTTTCTTT.

The V gene is TRBV28, the J gene TRBJ1-1, with D possibly matching TRBD1 (5 bases). Germline CDR1 is MDHEN and CDR2 is SYDVKM. The V and J ends lost 8 bases and 0 bases respectively, with 13 bases between them. CDR3 size: 14 residues. DNA of the CDR3: TGTGCCAGCCCCCCGGGCAGGGTGAACACTGAAGCTTTCTTT. Its protein product is CASPPGRVNTEAFF.

The V call is TRBV18, the J call TRBJ2-1; 8 bases fit TRBD1. The CDR3 is 15 amino acids. With V trimmed by 5 bases and J by 9 bases, 12 bases remained unmatched. CDR1 is KGHSH and CDR2 is LQKENI in the germline V gene. The CDR3 reads CASSFNPVDRGEQFF. CDR3 coding DNA: TGTGCCAGCTCATTTAACCCCGTCGACAGGGGTGAGCAGTTCTTC.

This clone appeared a single time. This chain connects TRBV5-8 to TRBJ1-1, with D possibly being TRBD1 (6 bases). This CDR3 contains 13 residues. V lost 1 base and J lost 5, with 9 bases in between. The germline V gene has CDR1 SGHTS and CDR2 YDEGEE. The DNA of the CDR3 is TGTGCCAGCAGCTTGATCAGGGGAACTGAAGCTTTCTTT. It specifies CASSLIRGTEAFF.

The chain joins TRBV4-3 to TRBJ2-1; 9 bases line up with TRBD1. The CDR3 loop spans 15 amino acids. Germline CDR1 and CDR2: LGHNA and YSLEER. V was clipped by 3 bases and J by 3 bases; unmatched bases: 3. CDR3 region: CASSQDRGNYNEQFF. CDR3 bases: TGCGCCAGCAGCCAGGACAGGGGCAACTACAATGAGCAGTTCTTC.

The chain couples TRBV7-2 to TRBJ2-2, with D possibly being TRBD2 (6 bases). The length of the CDR3 is 15 residues. The V end was cut by 2 bases, the J end by 4 bases, with 11 bases between. Germline V gene lookup returns CDR1 SGHTA and CDR2 FQGNSA. CDR3 in DNA: TGTGCCAGCAGCTTATTGGGGGAGGTCACCGGGGAGCTGTTTTTT. Residues: CASSLLGEVTGELFF.

The rearrangement joins TRBV10-3 to TRBJ1-5; tentatively, D is TRBD1 (6 bases). The CDR3 has 15 amino acids. Germline loops: CDR1 ENHRY, CDR2 SYGVKD. V was shortened by 3 bases and J by 4 bases, with 13 bases between the two germline ends. The CDR3 region has the DNA TGTGCCATCAGTGACTCGACAGGCCCAAATCAGCCCCAGCATTTT. Protein product: CAISDSTGPNQPQHF.

V and J are TRBV6-7 and TRBJ2-7, with 9 nucleotides matching TRBD1. TRBV6-7 is an ORF, with its function uncertain. J lost 4 bases, V lost 2 bases, and 0 bases had no gene match. The CDR3 totals 13 residues. In DNA form, the CDR3 reads TGTGCCAGCAGTTACGACAGGGGGTACGAGCAGTACTTC. This gives the protein CASSYDRGYEQYF.

The CDR3 DNA sequence: TGTGCCAGCAGCTTAGAGGGACAGGCACTATACGAGCAGTACTTC. This encodes CASSLEGQALYEQYF. This chain connects TRBV11-2 to TRBJ2-7; 8 bases line up with TRBD1. V lost 0 bases, J lost 4 bases, and 5 bases stayed unmatched. This CDR3 has 15 amino acids. Germline V gene sequence: CDR1 SGHAT, CDR2 FQNNGV.

The DNA for the CDR3 is TGTGCCAGCAGTGCAGACAGAACCTACAATGAGCAGTTCTTC. As protein: CASSADRTYNEQFF. The chain has TRBV2 and TRBJ2-1; the D gene is possibly TRBD1 (5 bases). Trimming shortened V by 4 bases and J by 2 bases, and 9 bases separated the two germline ends. The CDR3 is 14 amino acids. CDR1 is SNHLY, CDR2 FYNNEI, per germline.

This rearrangement joins TRBV18 to TRBJ2-5; 8 bases are shared with TRBD2. The V gene's germline CDR1 is KGHSH and CDR2 LQKENI. The CDR3 has 16 amino acids. The ends lost 0 bases at V and 5 bases at J; junction bases unmatched: 8. DNA for the CDR3: TGTGCCAGCTCACCACCGCCGGGGGGGCCGCGGGAGACCCAGTACTTC. This translates into CASSPPPGGPRETQYF.

V and J are TRBV7-2 and TRBJ2-3, with D perhaps TRBD2 (6 bases). Germline loops: CDR1 SGHTA, CDR2 FQGNSA. V dropped 5 bases and J dropped 2 bases, with 14 bases sitting between them. This CDR3 region has 15 residues. CDR3 loop: CASSKTRTNTDTQYF. The CDR3 DNA follows: TGTGCCAGCAGCAAGACTAGAACAAACACAGATACGCAGTATTTT.

The chain links TRBV19 to TRBJ1-1, with 9 bases identical to TRBD1. V gave up 4 bases and J gave up 5 bases; unmatched junction bases: 8. Germline CDR1 reads LNHDA; CDR2 reads SQIVND (reference sequence). The CDR3 runs 15 residues. The CDR3 nucleotides are TGTGCCAGTAGTAGCCGAGGACAGGGGAGGACTGAAGCTTTCTTT. Its translation is CASSSRGQGRTEAFF.

The genes are TRBV7-6 and TRBJ2-7; TRBD2 matches 10 bases. V dropped 5 bases and J dropped 7; count of bases not matched to a gene: 14. This CDR3 has 16 amino acids. Germline-derived CDR1 and CDR2 are SGHVS and FNYEAQ. This CDR3 reads CASSKGLAGESGEQYF. The CDR3 nucleotides are TGTGCCAGCAGCAAGGGGCTAGCGGGGGAGTCTGGGGAGCAGTACTTC.

The rearrangement uses TRBV2 and TRBJ1-4; TRBD1 is a possible D gene (6 bases). The CDR3 is 15 amino acids. Trimming took 1 base from V and 12 from J, leaving 18 bases between them. Per the germline V gene, CDR1 is SNHLY and CDR2 is FYNNEI. The CDR3 protein is CASSEDVPRRGQLFF. CDR3 in DNA: TGTGCCAGCAGTGAAGACGTGCCCCGCAGGGGTCAACTGTTTTTT.

The rearrangement joins TRBV7-8 to TRBJ2-6, with D possibly matching TRBD1 (5 bases). The CDR3 totals 16 residues. CDR1 and CDR2 from the germline V gene are SGHVS and FQNEAQ. V was shortened by 2 bases and J by 0 bases, with 8 bases between the two germline ends. Here the CDR3 DNA reads TGTGCCAGCAGCTTAAGACAGAGCTCTGGGGCCAACGTCCTGACTTTC. Protein: CASSLRQSSGANVLTF.

The rearrangement uses TRBV28 and TRBJ2-1, with D unclear. This CDR3 region has 13 residues. The V end was cut by 5 bases, the J end by 5 bases, with 10 bases between. CDR1 and CDR2 (germline): MDHEN, SYDVKM. The CDR3 nucleotides are TGTGCCAGCAGTCCAGGTGTAGACAATGAGCAGTTCTTC. It translates to CASSPGVDNEQFF.